This T cell receptor beta chain was observed in a study of human T cells and chemical hapten exposure. Many counts were recorded for this clonotype. Indicated time point: patch test 1, 2 weeks after DPC sensitization. As to treatment: therapeutic diphenylcyclopropenone sensitization with weekly scalp DPC. MiXCR, applied by TCRdb to the RACE reads, yields one record per CDR3 protein. The sample has tens of thousands of distinct CDR3 sequences; about 11% are singletons. The sequence was collected from a woman aged 45-65 years with alopecia areata. Some clones in this sample may be carry-over from other donors' samples. Sample: whole blood, taken in connection with sensitization to the hapten diphenylcyclopropenone (DPC).

The CDR3 loop is CSVEDSGLAGGPQETQYF. For the CDR3, the DNA is TGCAGCGTTGAAGATTCGGGACTAGCGGGGGGGCCCCAAGAGACCCAGTACTTC. This chain uses TRBV29-1 with TRBJ2-5, with 16 bases lining up with TRBD2. Trimming took 0 bases from V and 1 from J; bases not matched to a gene: 5. Germline V gene sequence: CDR1 SQVTM, CDR2 ANQGSEA. CDR3 length: 18 residues.